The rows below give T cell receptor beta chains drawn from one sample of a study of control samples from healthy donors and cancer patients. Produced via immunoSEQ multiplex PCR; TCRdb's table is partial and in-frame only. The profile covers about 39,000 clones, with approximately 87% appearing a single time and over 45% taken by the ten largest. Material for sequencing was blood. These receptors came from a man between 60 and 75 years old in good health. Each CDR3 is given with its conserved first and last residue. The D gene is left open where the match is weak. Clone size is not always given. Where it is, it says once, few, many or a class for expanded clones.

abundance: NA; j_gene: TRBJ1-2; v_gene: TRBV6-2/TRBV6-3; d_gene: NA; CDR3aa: CASSYAAGRVMSYTF; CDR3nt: TGTGCCAGCAGTTACGCCGCAGGGAGGGTAATGAGCTACACCTTC
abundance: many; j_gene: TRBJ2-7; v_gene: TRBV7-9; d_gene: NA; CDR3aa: CASSLQYLQYF; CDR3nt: TGTGCCAGCAGCTTACAGTATCTGCAGTACTTC
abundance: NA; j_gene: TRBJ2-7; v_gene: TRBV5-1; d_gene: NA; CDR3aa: CASSLEQGRSEQYF; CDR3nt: TGCGCCAGCAGCTTGGAGCAGGGGAGGTCCGAGCAGTACTTC
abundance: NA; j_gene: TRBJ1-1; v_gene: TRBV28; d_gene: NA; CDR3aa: CASSLGGQGTTEAFF; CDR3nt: TGTGCCAGCAGTTTAGGTGGGCAGGGGACCACTGAAGCTTTCTTT
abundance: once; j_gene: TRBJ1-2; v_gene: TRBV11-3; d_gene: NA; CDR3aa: CASSKAAPLSGYTF; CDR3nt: TGTGCCAGCAGCAAGGCCGCCCCGCTGAGTGGCTACACCTTC
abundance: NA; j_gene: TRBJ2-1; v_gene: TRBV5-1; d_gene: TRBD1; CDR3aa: CASSPGTGRGVYNEQFF; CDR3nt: TGCGCCAGCAGCCCGGGGACAGGGAGAGGGGTTTACAATGAGCAGTTCTTC
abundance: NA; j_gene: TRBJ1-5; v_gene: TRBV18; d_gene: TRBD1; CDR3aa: CASSPETGAYSNQPQHF; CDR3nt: TGTGCCAGCTCACCAGAGACAGGGGCTTATAGCAATCAGCCCCAGCATTTT
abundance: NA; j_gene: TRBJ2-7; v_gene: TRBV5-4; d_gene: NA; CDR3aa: CASSLSASANSYEQYF; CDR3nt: TGTGCCAGCAGCTTGTCGGCTAGCGCGAACTCCTACGAGCAGTACTTC
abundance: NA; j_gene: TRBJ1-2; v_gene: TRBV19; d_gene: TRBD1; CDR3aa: CASSILSGQGGFGYTF; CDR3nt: TGTGCCAGTAGTATACTCTCCGGACAGGGGGGCTTTGGCTACACCTTC
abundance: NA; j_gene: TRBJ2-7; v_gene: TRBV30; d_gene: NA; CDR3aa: CAWSVYSGWQGEQYF; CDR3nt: TGTGCCTGGAGTGTTTATAGCGGATGGCAGGGCGAGCAGTACTTC
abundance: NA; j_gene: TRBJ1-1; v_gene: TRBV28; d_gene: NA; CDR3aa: CASSRGTWEAFF; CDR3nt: TGTGCCAGCAGCCGCGGGACGTGGGAAGCTTTCTTT
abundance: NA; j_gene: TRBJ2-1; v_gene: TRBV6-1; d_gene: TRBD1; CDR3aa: CASSERQGPYNEQFF; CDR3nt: TGTGCCAGCAGTGAAAGACAGGGTCCCTACAATGAGCAGTTCTTC
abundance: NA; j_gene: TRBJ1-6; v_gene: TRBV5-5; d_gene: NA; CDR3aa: CASSLASTGYNSPLHF; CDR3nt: TGTGCCAGCAGCTTGGCCTCGACAGGTTATAATTCACCCCTCCACTTT
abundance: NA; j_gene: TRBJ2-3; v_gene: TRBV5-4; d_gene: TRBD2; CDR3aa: CASSSKLAESTDTQYF; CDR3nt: TGTGCCAGCAGCTCGAAACTAGCGGAGAGCACAGATACGCAGTATTTT
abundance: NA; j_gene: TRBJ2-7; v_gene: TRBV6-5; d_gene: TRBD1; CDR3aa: CASSPGQGRQYF; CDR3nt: TGTGCCAGCAGCCCGGGACAGGGCCGGCAGTACTTC
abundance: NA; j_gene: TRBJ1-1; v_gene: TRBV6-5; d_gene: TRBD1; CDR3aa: CASSYWPGQGNTEAFF; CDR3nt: TGTGCCAGCAGTTACTGGCCGGGACAGGGAAACACTGAAGCTTTCTTT
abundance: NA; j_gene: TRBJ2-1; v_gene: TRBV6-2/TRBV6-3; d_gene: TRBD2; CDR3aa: CASSGLADYNEQFF; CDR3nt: TGTGCCAGCAGTGGGCTAGCGGACTACAATGAGCAGTTCTTC
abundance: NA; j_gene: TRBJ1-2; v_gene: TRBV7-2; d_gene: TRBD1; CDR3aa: CASSSTPGQGSYGYTF; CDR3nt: TGTGCCAGCAGCTCAACGCCGGGACAGGGAAGCTATGGCTACACCTTC
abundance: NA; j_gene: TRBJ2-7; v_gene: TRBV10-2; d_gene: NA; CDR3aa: CASSESRGVSYEQYF; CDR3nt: TGCGCCAGCAGTGAGAGCCGGGGCGTCTCCTACGAGCAGTACTTC
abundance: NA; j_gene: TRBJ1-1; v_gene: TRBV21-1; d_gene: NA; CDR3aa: CASSQPKTTEDNTEAFF; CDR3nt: TGTGCCAGCAGCCAACCTAAAACTACAGAGGACAACACTGAAGCTTTCTTT
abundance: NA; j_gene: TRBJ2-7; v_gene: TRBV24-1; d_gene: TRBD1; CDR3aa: CATSESGTGRREQYF; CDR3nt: TGTGCCACCAGTGAGTCCGGGACAGGGCGTCGCGAGCAGTACTTC
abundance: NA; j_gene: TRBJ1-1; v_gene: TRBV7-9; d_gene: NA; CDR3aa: CASSHGGGHESEAFF; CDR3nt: TGTGCCAGCAGCCATGGCGGGGGGCATGAGTCTGAAGCTTTCTTT
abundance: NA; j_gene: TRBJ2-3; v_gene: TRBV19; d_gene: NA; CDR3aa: CASSGASRDTQYF; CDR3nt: TGTGCCAGTAGTGGGGCCTCCCGGGATACGCAGTATTTT
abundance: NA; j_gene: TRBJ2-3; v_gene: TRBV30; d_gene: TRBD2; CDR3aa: CAWSRPGAAGVTDTQYF; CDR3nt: TGTGCCTGGAGTCGACCCGGGGCGGCGGGAGTAACAGATACGCAGTATTTT
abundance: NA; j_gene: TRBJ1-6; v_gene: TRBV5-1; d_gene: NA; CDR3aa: CASSLDRDNSPLHF; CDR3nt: TGCGCCAGCAGCTTGGACAGGGATAATTCACCCCTCCACTTT
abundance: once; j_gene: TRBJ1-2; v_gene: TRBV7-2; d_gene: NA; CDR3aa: CASSLDRNGGYTF; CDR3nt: TGTGCCAGCAGCCTTGACAGGAACGGTGGCTACACCTTC
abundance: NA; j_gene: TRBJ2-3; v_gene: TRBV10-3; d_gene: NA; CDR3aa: CAISESGLSTDTQYF; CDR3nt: TGTGCCATCAGTGAGTCAGGACTTAGCACAGATACGCAGTATTTT
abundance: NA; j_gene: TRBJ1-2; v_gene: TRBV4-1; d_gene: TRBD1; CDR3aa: CASSQDWVETGVNYGYTF; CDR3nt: TGCGCCAGCAGCCAAGACTGGGTAGAAACAGGGGTTAACTATGGCTACACCTTC
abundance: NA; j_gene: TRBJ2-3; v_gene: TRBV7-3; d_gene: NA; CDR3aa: CASSLYGGAWDTQYF; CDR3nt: TGTGCCAGCAGCTTATATGGGGGAGCCTGGGATACGCAGTATTTT
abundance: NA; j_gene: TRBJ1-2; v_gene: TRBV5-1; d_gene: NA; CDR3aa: CASSAAQVTASGYTF; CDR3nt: TGCGCCAGCAGCGCCGCCCAGGTTACGGCGAGTGGCTACACCTTC
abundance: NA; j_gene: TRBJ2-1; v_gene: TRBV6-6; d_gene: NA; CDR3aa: CASSIALYNEQFF; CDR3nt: TGTGCCAGCAGTATAGCGTTGTACAATGAGCAGTTCTTC
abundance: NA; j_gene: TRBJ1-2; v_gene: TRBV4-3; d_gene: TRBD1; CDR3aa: CASSQAGGGYGYTF; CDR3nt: TGCGCCAGCAGCCAGGCAGGGGGCGGCTATGGCTACACCTTC
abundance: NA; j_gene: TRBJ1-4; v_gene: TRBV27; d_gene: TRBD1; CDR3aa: CASSLWEGGIEKLFF; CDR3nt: TGTGCCAGCAGTTTATGGGAAGGGGGCATTGAAAAACTGTTTTTT